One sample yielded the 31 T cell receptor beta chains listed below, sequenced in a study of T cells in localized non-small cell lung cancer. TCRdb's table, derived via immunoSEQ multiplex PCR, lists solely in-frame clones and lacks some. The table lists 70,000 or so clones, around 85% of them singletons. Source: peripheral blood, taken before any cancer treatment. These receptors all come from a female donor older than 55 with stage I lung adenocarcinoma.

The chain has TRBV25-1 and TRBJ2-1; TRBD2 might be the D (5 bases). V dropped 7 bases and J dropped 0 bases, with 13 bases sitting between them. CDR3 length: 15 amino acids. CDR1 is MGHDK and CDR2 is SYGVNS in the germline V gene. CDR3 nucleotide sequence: TGTGCCAGCACCCCTAGAGGGAGCTCCTACAATGAGCAGTTCTTC. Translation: CASTPRGSSYNEQFF. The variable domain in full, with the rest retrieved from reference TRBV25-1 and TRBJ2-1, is EADIYQTPRYLVIGTGKKITLECSQTMGHDKMYWYQQDPGMELHLIHYSYGVNSTEKGDLSSESTVSRIRTEHFPLTLESARPSHTSQYLCASTPRGSSYNEQFFGPGTRLTVL.

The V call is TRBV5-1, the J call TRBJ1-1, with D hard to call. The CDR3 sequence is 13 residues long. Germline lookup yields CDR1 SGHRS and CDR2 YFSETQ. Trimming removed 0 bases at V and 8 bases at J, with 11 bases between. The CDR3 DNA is TGCGCCAGCAGCTTGGGACACGCTGAAGAAGCTTTCTTT. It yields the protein CASSLGHAEEAFF.

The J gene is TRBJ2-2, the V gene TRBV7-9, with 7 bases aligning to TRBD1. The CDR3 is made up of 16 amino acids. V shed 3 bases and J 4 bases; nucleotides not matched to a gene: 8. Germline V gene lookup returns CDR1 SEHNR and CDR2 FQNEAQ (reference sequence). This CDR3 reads CASSFDWTGATGELFF. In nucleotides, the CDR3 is TGTGCCAGCAGCTTCGATTGGACAGGTGCCACCGGGGAGCTGTTTTTT.

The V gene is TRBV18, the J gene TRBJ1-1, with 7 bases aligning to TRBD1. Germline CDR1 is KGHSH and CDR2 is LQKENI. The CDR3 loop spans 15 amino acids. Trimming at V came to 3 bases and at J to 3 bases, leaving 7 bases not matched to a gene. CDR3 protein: CASSPTDQGDTEAFF. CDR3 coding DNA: TGTGCCAGCTCACCGACTGATCAGGGGGACACTGAAGCTTTCTTT. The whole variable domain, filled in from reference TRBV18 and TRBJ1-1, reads NAGVMQNPRHLVRRRGQEARLRCSPMKGHSHVYWYRQLPEEGLKFMVYLQKENIIDESGMPKERFSAEFPKEGPSILRIQQVVRGDSAAYFCASSPTDQGDTEAFFGQGTRLTVV.

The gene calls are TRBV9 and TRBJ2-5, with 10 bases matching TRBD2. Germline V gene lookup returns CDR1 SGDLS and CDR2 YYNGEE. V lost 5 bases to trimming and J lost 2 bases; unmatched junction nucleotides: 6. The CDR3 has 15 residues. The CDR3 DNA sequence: TGTGCCAGCAGTTTAGCGGGAGGTATTCAAGAGACCCAGTACTTC. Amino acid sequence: CASSLAGGIQETQYF.

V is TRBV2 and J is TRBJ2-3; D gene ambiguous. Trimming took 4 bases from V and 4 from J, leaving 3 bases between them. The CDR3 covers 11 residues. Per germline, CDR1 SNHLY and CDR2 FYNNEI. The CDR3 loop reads CASSAADTQYF. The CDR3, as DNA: TGTGCCAGCAGTGCAGCAGATACGCAGTATTTT. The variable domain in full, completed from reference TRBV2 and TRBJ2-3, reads EPEVTQTPSHQVTQMGQEVILRCVPISNHLYFYWYRQILGQKVEFLVSFYNNEISEKSEIFDDQFSVERPDGSNFTLKIRSTKLEDSAMYFCASSAADTQYFGPGTRLTVL.

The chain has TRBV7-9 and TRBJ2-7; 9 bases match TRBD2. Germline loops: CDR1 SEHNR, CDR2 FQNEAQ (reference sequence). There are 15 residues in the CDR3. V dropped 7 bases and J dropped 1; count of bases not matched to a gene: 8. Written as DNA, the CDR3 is TGTGCCAGCACCCATAGCGGGAGCCGATCCTACGAGCAGTACTTC. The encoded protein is CASTHSGSRSYEQYF.

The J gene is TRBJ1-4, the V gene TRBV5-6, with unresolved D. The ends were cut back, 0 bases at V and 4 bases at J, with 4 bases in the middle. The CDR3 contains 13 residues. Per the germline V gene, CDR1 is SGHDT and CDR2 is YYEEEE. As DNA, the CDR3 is TGTGCCAGCAGCTTGGGTTTTAATGAAAAACTGTTTTTT. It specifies CASSLGFNEKLFF. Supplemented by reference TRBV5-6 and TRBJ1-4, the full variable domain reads DAGVTQSPTHLIKTRGQQVTLRCSPKSGHDTVSWYQQALGQGPQFIFQYYEEEERQRGNFPDRFSGHQFPNYSSELNVNALLLGDSALYLCASSLGFNEKLFFGSGTQLSVL.

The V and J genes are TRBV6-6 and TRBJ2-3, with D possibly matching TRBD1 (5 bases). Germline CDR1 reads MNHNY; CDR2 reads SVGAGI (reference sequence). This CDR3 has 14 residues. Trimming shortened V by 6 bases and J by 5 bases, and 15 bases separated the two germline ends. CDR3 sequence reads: CASSPAQGKDTQYF. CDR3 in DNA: TGTGCCAGCAGCCCCGCCCAGGGCAAAGATACGCAGTATTTT.

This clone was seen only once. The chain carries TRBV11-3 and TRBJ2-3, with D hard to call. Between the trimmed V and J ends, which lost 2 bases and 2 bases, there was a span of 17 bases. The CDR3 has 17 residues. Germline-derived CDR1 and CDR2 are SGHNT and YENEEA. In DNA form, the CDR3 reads TGTGCCAGCAGCTTACCGATTGGGTACAGTCCCACAGATACGCAGTATTTT. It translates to CASSLPIGYSPTDTQYF.

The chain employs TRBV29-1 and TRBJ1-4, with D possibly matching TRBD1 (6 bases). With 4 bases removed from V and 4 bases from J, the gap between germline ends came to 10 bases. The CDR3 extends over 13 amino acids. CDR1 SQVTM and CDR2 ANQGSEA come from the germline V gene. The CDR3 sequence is CSVVGRGNEKLFF. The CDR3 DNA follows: TGCAGCGTTGTGGGCAGGGGTAATGAAAAACTGTTTTTT.

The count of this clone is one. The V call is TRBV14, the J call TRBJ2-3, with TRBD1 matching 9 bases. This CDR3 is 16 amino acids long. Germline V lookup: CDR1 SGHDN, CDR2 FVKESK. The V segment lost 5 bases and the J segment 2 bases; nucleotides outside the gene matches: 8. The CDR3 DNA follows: TGTGCCAGCAGCTTCCAACAGGGGGCGGACACAGATACGCAGTATTTT. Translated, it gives CASSFQQGADTDTQYF.

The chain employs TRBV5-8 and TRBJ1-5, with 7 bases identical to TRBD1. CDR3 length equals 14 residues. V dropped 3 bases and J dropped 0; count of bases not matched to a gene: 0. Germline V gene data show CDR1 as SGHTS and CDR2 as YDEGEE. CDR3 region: CASSWDSSNQPQHF. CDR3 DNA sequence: TGTGCCAGCAGCTGGGACAGTAGCAATCAGCCCCAGCATTTT.

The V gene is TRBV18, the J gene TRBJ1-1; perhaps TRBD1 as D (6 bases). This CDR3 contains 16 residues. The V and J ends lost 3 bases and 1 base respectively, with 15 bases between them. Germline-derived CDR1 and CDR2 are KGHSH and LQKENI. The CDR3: CASSPGTFGGNTEAFF. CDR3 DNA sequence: TGTGCCAGCTCACCGGGGACATTCGGAGGGAACACTGAAGCTTTCTTT.

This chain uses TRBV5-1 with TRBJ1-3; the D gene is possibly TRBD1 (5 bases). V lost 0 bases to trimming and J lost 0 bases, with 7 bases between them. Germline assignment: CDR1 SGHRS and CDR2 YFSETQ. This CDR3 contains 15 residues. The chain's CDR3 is CASSLAGSSGNTIYF. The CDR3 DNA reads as TGCGCCAGCAGCTTGGCAGGGAGCTCTGGAAACACCATATATTTT.

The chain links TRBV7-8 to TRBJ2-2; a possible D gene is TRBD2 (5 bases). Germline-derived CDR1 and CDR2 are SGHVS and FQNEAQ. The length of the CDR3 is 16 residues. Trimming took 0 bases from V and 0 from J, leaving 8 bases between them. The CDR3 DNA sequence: TGTGCCAGCAGCTTAGCGGGAGCTTCGAACACCGGGGAGCTGTTTTTT. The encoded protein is CASSLAGASNTGELFF.

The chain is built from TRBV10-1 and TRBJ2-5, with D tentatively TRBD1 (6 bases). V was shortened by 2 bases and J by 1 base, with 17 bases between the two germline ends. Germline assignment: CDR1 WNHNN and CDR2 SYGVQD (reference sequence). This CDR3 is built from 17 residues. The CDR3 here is CASSEPRGGKSQETQYF. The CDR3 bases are TGCGCCAGCAGTGAGCCCAGGGGCGGAAAAAGCCAAGAGACCCAGTACTTC.

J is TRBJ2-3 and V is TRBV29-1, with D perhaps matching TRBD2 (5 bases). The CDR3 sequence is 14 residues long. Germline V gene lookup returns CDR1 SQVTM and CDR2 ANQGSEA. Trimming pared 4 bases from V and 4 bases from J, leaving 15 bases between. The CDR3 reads CSVVGPRVADTQYF. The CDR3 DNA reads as TGCAGCGTTGTTGGTCCGCGGGTGGCAGATACGCAGTATTTT.

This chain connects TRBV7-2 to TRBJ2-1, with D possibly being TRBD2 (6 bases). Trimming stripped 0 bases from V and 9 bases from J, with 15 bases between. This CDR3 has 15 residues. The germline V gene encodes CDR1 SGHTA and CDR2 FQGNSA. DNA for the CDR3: TGTGCCAGCAGCTTAGCAGAACTTCACGGGGGTGAGCAGTTCTTC. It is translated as CASSLAELHGGEQFF.

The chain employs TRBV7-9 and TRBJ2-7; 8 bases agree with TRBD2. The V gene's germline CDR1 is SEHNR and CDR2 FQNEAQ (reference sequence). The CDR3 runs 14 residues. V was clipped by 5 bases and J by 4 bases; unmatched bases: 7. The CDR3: CASSPGLEVYEQYF. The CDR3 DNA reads TGTGCCAGCAGCCCGGGACTAGAAGTATACGAGCAGTACTTC.

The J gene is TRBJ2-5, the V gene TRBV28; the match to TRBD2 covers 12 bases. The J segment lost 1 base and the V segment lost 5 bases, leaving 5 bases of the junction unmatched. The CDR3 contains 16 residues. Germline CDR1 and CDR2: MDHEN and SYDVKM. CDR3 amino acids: CASSRGLAGSQETQYF. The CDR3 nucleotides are TGTGCCAGCAGTCGCGGACTAGCGGGAAGCCAAGAGACCCAGTACTTC.

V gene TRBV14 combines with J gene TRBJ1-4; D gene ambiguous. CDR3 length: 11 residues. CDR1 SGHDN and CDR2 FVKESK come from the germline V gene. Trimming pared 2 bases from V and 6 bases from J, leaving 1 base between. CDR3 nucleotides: TGTGCCAGCAGCCAATATGAAAAACTGTTTTTT. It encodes CASSQYEKLFF.

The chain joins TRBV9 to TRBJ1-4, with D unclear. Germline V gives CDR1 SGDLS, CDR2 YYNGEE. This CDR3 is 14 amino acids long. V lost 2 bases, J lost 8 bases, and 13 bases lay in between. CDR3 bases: TGTGCCAGCAGCGTTCATAGTGTAGAAGAAAAACTGTTTTTT. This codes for CASSVHSVEEKLFF.

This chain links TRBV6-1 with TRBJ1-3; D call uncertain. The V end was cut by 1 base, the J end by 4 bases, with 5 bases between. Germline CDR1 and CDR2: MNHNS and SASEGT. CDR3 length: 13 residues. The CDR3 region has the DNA TGTGCCAGCAGTGAAGTTAGGGGAAACACCATATATTTT. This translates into CASSEVRGNTIYF.

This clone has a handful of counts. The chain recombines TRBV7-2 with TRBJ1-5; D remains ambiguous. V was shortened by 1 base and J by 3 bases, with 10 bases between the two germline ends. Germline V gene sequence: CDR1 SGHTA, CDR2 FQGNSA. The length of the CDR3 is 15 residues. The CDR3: CASSLVTNANQPQHF. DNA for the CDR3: TGTGCCAGCAGCTTAGTGACTAACGCCAATCAGCCCCAGCATTTT. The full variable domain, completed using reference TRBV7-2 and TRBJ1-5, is GAGVSQSPSNKVTEKGKDVELRCDPISGHTALYWYRQSLGQGLEFLIYFQGNSAPDKSGLPSDRFSAERTGGSVSTLTIQRTQQEDSAVYLCASSLVTNANQPQHFGDGTRLSIL.

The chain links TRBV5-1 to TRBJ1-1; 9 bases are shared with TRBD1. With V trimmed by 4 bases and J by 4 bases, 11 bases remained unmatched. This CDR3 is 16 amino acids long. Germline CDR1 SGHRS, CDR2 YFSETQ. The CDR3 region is CASSLGQGMGFTEAFF. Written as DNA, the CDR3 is TGCGCCAGCAGCCTGGGACAGGGCATGGGGTTCACTGAAGCTTTCTTT.

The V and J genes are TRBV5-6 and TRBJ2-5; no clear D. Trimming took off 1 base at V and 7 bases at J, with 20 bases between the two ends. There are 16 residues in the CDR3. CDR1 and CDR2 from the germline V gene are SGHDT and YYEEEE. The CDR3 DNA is TGTGCCAGCAGCTTGAGGGTGTCGCCGACTCTGGGGACCCAGTACTTC. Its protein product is CASSLRVSPTLGTQYF.

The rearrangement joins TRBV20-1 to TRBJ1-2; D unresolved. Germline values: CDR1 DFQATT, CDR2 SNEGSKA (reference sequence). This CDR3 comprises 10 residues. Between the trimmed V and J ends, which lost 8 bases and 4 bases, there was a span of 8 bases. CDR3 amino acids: CSTNSYGYTF. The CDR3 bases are TGCAGTACAAACAGCTATGGCTACACCTTC.

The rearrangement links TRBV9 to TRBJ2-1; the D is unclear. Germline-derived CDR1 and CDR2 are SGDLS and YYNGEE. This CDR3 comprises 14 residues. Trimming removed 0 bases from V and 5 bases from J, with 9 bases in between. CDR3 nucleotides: TGTGCCAGCAGCGTAGATCAGGATAACAATGAGCAGTTCTTC. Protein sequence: CASSVDQDNNEQFF. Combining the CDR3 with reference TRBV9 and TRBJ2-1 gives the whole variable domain DSGVTQTPKHLITATGQRVTLRCSPRSGDLSVYWYQQSLDQGLQFLIQYYNGEERAKGNILERFSAQQFPDLHSELNLSSLELGDSALYFCASSVDQDNNEQFFGPGTRLTVL.

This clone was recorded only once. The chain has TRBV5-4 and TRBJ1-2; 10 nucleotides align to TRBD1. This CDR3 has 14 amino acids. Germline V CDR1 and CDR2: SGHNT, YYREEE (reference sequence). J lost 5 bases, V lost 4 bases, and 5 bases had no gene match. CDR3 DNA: TGTGCCAGCAGCATTAGGACAGGGGGATATGGCTACACCTTC. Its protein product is CASSIRTGGYGYTF.

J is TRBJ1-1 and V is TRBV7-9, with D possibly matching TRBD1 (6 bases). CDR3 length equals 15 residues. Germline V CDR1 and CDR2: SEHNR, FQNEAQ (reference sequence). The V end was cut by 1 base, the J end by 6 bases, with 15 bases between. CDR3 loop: CASSLVRGGMPEAFF. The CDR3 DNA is TGTGCCAGCAGCTTAGTTAGGGGGGGCATGCCTGAAGCTTTCTTT.